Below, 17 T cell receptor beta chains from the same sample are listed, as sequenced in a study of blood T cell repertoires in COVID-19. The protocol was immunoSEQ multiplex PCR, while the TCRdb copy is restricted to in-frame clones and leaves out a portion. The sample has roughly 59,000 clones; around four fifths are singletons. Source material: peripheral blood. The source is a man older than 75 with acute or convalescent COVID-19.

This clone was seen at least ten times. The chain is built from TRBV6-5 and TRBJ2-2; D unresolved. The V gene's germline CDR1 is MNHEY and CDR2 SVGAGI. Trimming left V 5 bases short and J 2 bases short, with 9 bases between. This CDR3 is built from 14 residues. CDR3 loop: CASSIQLNTGELFF. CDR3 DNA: TGTGCCAGCAGTATCCAGTTAAACACCGGGGAGCTGTTTTTT.

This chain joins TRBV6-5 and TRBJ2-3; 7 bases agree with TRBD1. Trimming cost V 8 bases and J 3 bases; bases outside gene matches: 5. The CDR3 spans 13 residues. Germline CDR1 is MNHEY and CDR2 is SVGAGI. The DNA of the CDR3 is TGTGCCAGCCGAATGACAGGGACAGATACGCAGTATTTT. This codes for CASRMTGTDTQYF.

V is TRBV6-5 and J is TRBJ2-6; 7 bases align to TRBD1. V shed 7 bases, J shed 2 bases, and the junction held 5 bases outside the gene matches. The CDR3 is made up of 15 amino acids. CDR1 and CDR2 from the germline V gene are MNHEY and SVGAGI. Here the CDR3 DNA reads TGTGCCAGCACGAGGGGGCAGACTGGGGCCAACGTCCTGACTTTC. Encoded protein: CASTRGQTGANVLTF.

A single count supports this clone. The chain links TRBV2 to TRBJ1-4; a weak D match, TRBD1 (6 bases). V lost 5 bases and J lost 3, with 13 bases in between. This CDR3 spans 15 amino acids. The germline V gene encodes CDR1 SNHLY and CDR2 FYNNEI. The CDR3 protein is CASSQQGSSNEKLFF. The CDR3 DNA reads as TGTGCCAGCAGTCAACAGGGATCCTCTAATGAAAAACTGTTTTTT.

The CDR3 spells CASSDGTGSPEEETQYF. The CDR3 nucleotides read TGCGCCAGCAGTGACGGGACAGGGAGCCCCGAAGAAGAGACCCAGTACTTC. The V gene is TRBV10-1, the J gene TRBJ2-5, with 9 nucleotides matching TRBD1. The V gene's germline CDR1 is WNHNN and CDR2 SYGVQD (reference sequence). The J segment lost 3 bases and the V segment lost 3 bases, leaving 11 bases of the junction unmatched. This CDR3 is built from 17 residues.

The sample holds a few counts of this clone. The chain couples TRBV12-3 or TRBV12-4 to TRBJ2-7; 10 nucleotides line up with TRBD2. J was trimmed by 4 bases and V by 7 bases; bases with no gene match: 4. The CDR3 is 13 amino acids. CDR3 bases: TGTGCCAGCAAGCGGGAGGGGGGTTACGAGCAGTACTTC. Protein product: CASKREGGYEQYF.

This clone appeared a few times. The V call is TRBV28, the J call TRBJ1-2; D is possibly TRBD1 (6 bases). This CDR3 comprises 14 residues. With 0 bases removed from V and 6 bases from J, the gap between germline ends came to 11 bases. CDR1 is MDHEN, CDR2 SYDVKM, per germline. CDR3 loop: CASSLWGDNHGYTF. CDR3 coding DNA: TGTGCCAGCAGTTTATGGGGGGACAATCATGGCTACACCTTC.

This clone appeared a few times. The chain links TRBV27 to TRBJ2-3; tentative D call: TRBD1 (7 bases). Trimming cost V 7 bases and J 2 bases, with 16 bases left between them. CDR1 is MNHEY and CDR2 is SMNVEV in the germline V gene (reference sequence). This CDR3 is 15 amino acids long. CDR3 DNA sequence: TGTGCCAGCACCCCCAGGGGGGCGGCCACAGATACGCAGTATTTT. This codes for CASTPRGAATDTQYF.

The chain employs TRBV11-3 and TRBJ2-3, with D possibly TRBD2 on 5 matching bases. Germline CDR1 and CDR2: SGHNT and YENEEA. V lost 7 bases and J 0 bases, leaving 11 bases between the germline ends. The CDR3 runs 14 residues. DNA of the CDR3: TGTGCCAGCACCTCGCGGGCCAGCACAGATACGCAGTATTTT. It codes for CASTSRASTDTQYF.

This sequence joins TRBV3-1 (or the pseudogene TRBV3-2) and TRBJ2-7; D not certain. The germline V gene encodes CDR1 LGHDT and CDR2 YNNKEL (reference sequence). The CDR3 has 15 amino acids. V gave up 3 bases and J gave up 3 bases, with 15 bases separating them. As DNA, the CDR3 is TGTGCCAGCAGCCACCCACGGCAGCGAGGCTACGAGCAGTACTTC. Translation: CASSHPRQRGYEQYF.

The CDR3, as DNA: TGTGCCAGTAGTCTGAGGACTAGCGGAAGCACAGATACGCAGTATTTT. It yields the protein CASSLRTSGSTDTQYF. The chain carries TRBV19 and TRBJ2-3; TRBD2 aligns across 10 bases. Germline V gene sequence: CDR1 LNHDA, CDR2 SQIVND (reference sequence). The CDR3 length is 16 residues. The trim removed 5 bases at V and 0 bases at J, leaving 5 bases unmatched. The variable domain in full, with the rest retrieved from reference TRBV19 and TRBJ2-3, is DGGITQSPKYLFRKEGQNVTLSCEQNLNHDAMYWYRQDPGQGLRLIYYSQIVNDFQKGDIAEGYSVSREKKESFPLTVTSAQKNPTAFYLCASSLRTSGSTDTQYFGPGTRLTVL.

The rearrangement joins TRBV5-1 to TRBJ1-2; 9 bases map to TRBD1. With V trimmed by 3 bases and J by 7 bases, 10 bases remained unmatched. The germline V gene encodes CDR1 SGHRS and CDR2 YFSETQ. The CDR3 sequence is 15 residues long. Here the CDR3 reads CASSSGPGTGTGYTF. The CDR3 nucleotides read TGCGCCAGCAGCTCGGGGCCCGGGACAGGGACTGGCTACACCTTC.

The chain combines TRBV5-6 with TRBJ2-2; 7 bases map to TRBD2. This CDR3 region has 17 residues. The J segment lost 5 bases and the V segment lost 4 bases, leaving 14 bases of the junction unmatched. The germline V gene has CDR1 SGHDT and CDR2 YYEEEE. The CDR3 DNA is TGTGCCAGCAGCCGATCGATAGCGGGCCCAGCGACCGGGGAGCTGTTTTTT. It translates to CASSRSIAGPATGELFF.

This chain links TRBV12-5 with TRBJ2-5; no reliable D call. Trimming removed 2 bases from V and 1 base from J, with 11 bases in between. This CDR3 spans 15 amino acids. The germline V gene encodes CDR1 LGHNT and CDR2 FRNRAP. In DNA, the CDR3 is TGTGCTAGTGGTTTGCGAGGTATCATCCAAGAGACCCAGTACTTC. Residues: CASGLRGIIQETQYF.

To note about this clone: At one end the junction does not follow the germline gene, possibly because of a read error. CDR3 sequence reads: CASCDDRGPGGSPLHF. The CDR3 bases are TGCGCCAGCTGTGACGACAGGGGGCCCGGGGGGTCACCCCTCCACTTT. The chain employs TRBV10-2 and TRBJ1-6; the match to TRBD1 covers 10 bases. Germline V lookup: CDR1 WSHSY, CDR2 SAAADI. There are 16 residues in the CDR3.

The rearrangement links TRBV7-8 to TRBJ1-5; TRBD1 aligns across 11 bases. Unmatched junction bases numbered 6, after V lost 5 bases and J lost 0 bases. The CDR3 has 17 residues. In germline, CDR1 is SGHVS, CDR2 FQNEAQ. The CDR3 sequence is CASSTWDRGYSNQPQHF. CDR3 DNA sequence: TGTGCCAGCAGCACGTGGGACAGGGGGTATAGCAATCAGCCCCAGCATTTT.

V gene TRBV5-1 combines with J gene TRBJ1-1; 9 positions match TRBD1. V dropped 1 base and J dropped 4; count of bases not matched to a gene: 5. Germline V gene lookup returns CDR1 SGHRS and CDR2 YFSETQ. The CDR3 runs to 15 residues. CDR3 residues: CASSLLGQGTTEAFF. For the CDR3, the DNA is TGCGCCAGCAGCTTGTTGGGACAGGGTACCACTGAAGCTTTCTTT.